The 23 T cell receptor beta chains below all came from one sample that was sequenced in a study of OX40 agonist ivuxolimab in advanced cancers. The method was immunoSEQ multiplex PCR; TCRdb's version includes in-frame clones alone and lacks a portion of them. This table holds tens of thousands of clones, about 86% found once. The material sequenced was CD4+ or CD8+ T cells sorted from blood, taken in a trial of the OX40 agonist ivuxolimab. The receptors come from an adult with an advanced solid tumor such as melanoma, head and neck, liver or kidney cancer.

For the CDR3, the DNA is TGTGCCAGCAGCTTAGAACAAAACACTGAAGCTTTCTTT. Its translation is CASSLEQNTEAFF. The chain is built from TRBV7-9 and TRBJ1-1; D unclear. This CDR3 region has 13 residues. CDR1 SEHNR and CDR2 FQNEAQ come from the germline V gene (reference sequence). Trimming left V 1 base short and J 2 bases short, with 5 bases between.

The chain uses TRBV7-8 and TRBJ2-1; 8 nucleotides match TRBD2. The germline gives CDR1 SGHVS, CDR2 FQNEAQ. V dropped 5 bases and J dropped 8; count of bases not matched to a gene: 8. The CDR3 loop spans 14 amino acids. This CDR3 is CASSRPGGVDEQFF. The CDR3 nucleotides read TGTGCCAGCAGCCGCCCGGGGGGGGTCGATGAGCAGTTCTTC.

This clone appeared a single time. The chain carries TRBV4-3 and TRBJ1-1; a weak D match, TRBD1 (5 bases). Between the trimmed V and J ends, which lost 4 bases and 1 base, there was a span of 7 bases. The CDR3 runs to 13 residues. Germline CDR1 LGHNA, CDR2 YSLEER. CDR3: CASSLGTNTEAFF. The CDR3 DNA reads TGCGCCAGCAGCCTGGGGACGAACACTGAAGCTTTCTTT.

The CDR3 nucleotides are TGTGCCAGCAGGTGGGATCGGTACCAAGAGACCCAGTACTTC. Translation gives CASRWDRYQETQYF. This chain connects TRBV28 to TRBJ2-5, with D unclear. The V gene lost 6 bases and the J gene lost 0 bases, with 11 bases spanning the gap. The CDR3 runs to 14 residues. Germline CDR1 and CDR2: MDHEN and SYDVKM.

The chain is built from TRBV23-1 and TRBJ1-2; the D is unclear. TRBV23-1 carries the ORF label, with uncertain function. Trimming took off 0 bases at V and 5 bases at J, with 13 bases between the two ends. The CDR3 spans 15 residues. The CDR3 region is CASSQSWGGWYGYTF. CDR3 DNA: TGCGCCAGCAGTCAATCTTGGGGAGGTTGGTATGGCTACACCTTC.

The chain joins TRBV5-6 to TRBJ2-1; perhaps TRBD2 as D (6 bases). The germline V and J ends were trimmed by 6 bases and 0 bases, with 13 bases remaining between them. The CDR3 is 15 residues long. Germline CDR1 and CDR2: SGHDT and YYEEEE. This CDR3 reads CASKIGGSSYNEQFF. CDR3 nucleotides: TGTGCCAGCAAAATCGGAGGGAGCTCCTACAATGAGCAGTTCTTC.

J is TRBJ2-3 and V is TRBV28; 7 bases match TRBD2. Looked up from germline, CDR1 is MDHEN and CDR2 is SYDVKM. V dropped 6 bases and J dropped 2; count of bases not matched to a gene: 8. This CDR3 comprises 15 residues. CDR3 in amino acids: CASSPRDYLTDTQYF. CDR3 bases: TGTGCCAGCAGCCCCCGGGACTACCTCACAGATACGCAGTATTTT.

For this clone: It is likely a read error: a sequence one base away is far more abundant. The chain employs TRBV7-2 and TRBJ1-1, with TRBD1 identical over 10 bases. The CDR3 has 17 amino acids. Germline values: CDR1 SGHTA, CDR2 FQGNSA. The V gene end was trimmed by 6 bases and the J gene end by 1 base; junction bases not matched to a gene: 11. CDR3 loop: CASSHSPGTGANTEAFF. DNA for the CDR3: TGTGCCAGCAGTCATAGTCCCGGGACAGGGGCGAACACTGAAGCTTTCTTT.

A word on this clone: A read error may account for a junction end that differs from germline. The chain is built from TRBV25-1 and TRBJ1-2; 7 bases line up with TRBD1. Germline CDR1 and CDR2: MGHDK and SYGVNS. The CDR3 has 12 amino acids. In DNA, the CDR3 is TGTGCCAGCAGTGGCCCGGGACAGAGTCTAGGCTTC. As protein: CASSGPGQSLGF.

Details on this clone: An end of the junction differs from the germline gene, which may be a read error. DNA of the CDR3: TGTGCCAGCAGCTTGGGGTCCTCTGGAAACACCATATATTTT. Translation: CASSLGSSGNTIYF. The rearrangement links TRBV5-1 to TRBJ1-3; D is undetermined. Germline V gene lookup returns CDR1 SGHRS and CDR2 YFSETQ. The CDR3 has 14 amino acids.

This chain uses TRBV10-3 with TRBJ2-7, with D possibly matching TRBD2 (6 bases). V lost 2 bases and J lost 3, with 11 bases in between. The CDR3 runs to 14 residues. Per the germline V gene, CDR1 is ENHRY and CDR2 is SYGVKD. CDR3 coding DNA: TGTGCCATCAGTGAGGGAGGGGCTGGCTACGAGCAGTACTTC. Residues: CAISEGGAGYEQYF.

The V and J genes are TRBV27 and TRBJ2-1, with TRBD2 identical over 9 bases. The J segment lost 4 bases and the V segment lost 0 bases, leaving 4 bases of the junction unmatched. Germline CDR1 MNHEY, CDR2 SMNVEV (reference sequence). The CDR3 length is 16 residues. CDR3 coding DNA: TGTGCCAGCAGTTTATCGAGGGCGGGAGGGTACAATGAGCAGTTCTTC. Its translation: CASSLSRAGGYNEQFF.

J is TRBJ2-2 and V is TRBV2; 9 positions match TRBD1. Germline V gives CDR1 SNHLY, CDR2 FYNNEI. Trimming took 7 bases from V and 7 from J; bases not matched to a gene: 19. This CDR3 is 18 amino acids long. The CDR3 bases are TGTGCCAGCACCCATCTATTCCCGGGACAGGGTATGGGCGGGGAGCTGTTTTTT. It yields the protein CASTHLFPGQGMGGELFF.

The rearrangement links TRBV25-1 to TRBJ1-5, with a possible D match to TRBD1 (5 bases). Germline values: CDR1 MGHDK, CDR2 SYGVNS. The germline V and J ends were trimmed by 5 bases and 2 bases, with 7 bases remaining between them. The CDR3 has 13 residues. The CDR3 region is CASSWGGNQPQHF. The CDR3 region has the DNA TGTGCCAGCAGTTGGGGGGGCAATCAGCCCCAGCATTTT.

The V and J genes are TRBV5-4 and TRBJ1-2; D gene uncertain. This CDR3 comprises 14 residues. Germline CDR1 SGHNT, CDR2 YYREEE (reference sequence). V was cut by 4 bases and J by 2 bases, with 12 bases left in between. The DNA of the CDR3 is TGTGCCAGCAGCGCGGAAGGAGGGAACTATGGCTACACCTTC. It translates to CASSAEGGNYGYTF.

The chain employs TRBV28 and TRBJ1-1; D is undetermined. The germline V and J ends were trimmed by 4 bases and 5 bases, with 5 bases remaining between them. Germline CDR1 MDHEN, CDR2 SYDVKM. The CDR3 runs 11 residues. CDR3 sequence (DNA): TGTGCCAGCAGTTATAGTACTGAAGCTTTCTTT. Translated, it gives CASSYSTEAFF.

This chain links TRBV15 with TRBJ2-3, with TRBD2 matching over 7 bases. CDR1 and CDR2 from the germline V gene are LNHNV and YYDKDF (reference sequence). This CDR3 region has 17 residues. The J segment lost 2 bases and the V segment lost 0 bases, leaving 8 bases of the junction unmatched. This chain's CDR3 is CATSRDRLAAFTDTQYF. CDR3 DNA sequence: TGTGCCACCAGCAGAGATCGCCTAGCGGCGTTCACAGATACGCAGTATTTT.

J is TRBJ2-2 and V is TRBV5-6; 8 nucleotides match TRBD2. Trimming took 5 bases from V and 3 from J; bases not matched to a gene: 6. Germline V gene data show CDR1 as SGHDT and CDR2 as YYEEEE. This CDR3 has 15 amino acids. CDR3 sequence (DNA): TGTGCCAGCAGTCCGAGCGGGAGTGACACCGGGGAGCTGTTTTTT. It specifies CASSPSGSDTGELFF.

The V and J genes are TRBV4-1 and TRBJ1-1; a possible D gene is TRBD1 (6 bases). V was shortened by 3 bases and J by 0 bases, with 20 bases between the two germline ends. The CDR3 is 18 amino acids. The germline CDR1 and CDR2 sequences are MGHRA and YSYEKL. The CDR3 spells CASSQTQGGINLNTEAFF. The CDR3, as DNA: TGCGCCAGCAGCCAGACACAGGGAGGAATCAACCTGAACACTGAAGCTTTCTTT.

This clone was seen only a few times. The chain employs TRBV7-2 and TRBJ2-1, with D perhaps matching TRBD1 (5 bases). Trimming cost V 5 bases and J 5 bases, with 16 bases left between them. Germline CDR1 and CDR2: SGHTA and FQGNSA. This CDR3 is 15 amino acids long. CDR3 bases: TGTGCCAGCAGCACCTACGACAGAGAAAACAATGAGCAGTTCTTC. This sequence encodes CASSTYDRENNEQFF.

The chain carries TRBV11-3 and TRBJ2-1; D remains unclear. The V gene's germline CDR1 is SGHNT and CDR2 YENEEA. This CDR3 region has 16 residues. Trimming cost V 1 base and J 5 bases, with 15 bases left between them. DNA of the CDR3: TGTGCCAGCAGCTTAGGACCGATTGGCCACGACAATGAGCAGTTCTTC. Amino acid sequence: CASSLGPIGHDNEQFF. The complete variable domain, with remaining parts taken from reference TRBV11-3 and TRBJ2-1, reads EAGVVQSPRYKIIEKKQPVAFWCNPISGHNTLYWYLQNLGQGPELLIRYENEEAVDDSQLPKDRFSAERLKGVDSTLKIQPAELGDSAVYLCASSLGPIGHDNEQFFGPGTRLTVL.

J is TRBJ1-2 and V is TRBV2; D is uncertain. V was pared by 6 bases and J by 2 bases, with 16 bases between. Germline V gene sequence: CDR1 SNHLY, CDR2 FYNNEI. CDR3 size: 15 residues. CDR3 in DNA: TGTGCCAGCAGCCAAGAGGAGCGGGCGAACTATGGCTACACCTTC. It codes for CASSQEERANYGYTF.

The gene calls are TRBV6-4 and TRBJ2-5; 9 bases match TRBD2. The J segment lost 5 bases and the V segment lost 3 bases, leaving 7 bases of the junction unmatched. The CDR3 length is 15 residues. Germline V CDR1 and CDR2: MRHNA, SNTAGT. The CDR3 nucleotides read TGTGCCAGCAGTGATCTTAGCGGGAGCGTCGAGACCCAGTACTTC. Its translation is CASSDLSGSVETQYF.